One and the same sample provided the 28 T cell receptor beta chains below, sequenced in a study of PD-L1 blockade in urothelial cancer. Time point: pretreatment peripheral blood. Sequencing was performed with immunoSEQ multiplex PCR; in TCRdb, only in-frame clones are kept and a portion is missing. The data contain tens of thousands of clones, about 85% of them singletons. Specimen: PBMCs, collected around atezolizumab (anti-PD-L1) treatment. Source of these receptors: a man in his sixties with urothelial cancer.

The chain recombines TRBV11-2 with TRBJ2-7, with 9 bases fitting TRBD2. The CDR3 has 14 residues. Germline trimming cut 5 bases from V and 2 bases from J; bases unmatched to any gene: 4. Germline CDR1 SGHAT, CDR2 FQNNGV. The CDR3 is CASSPRTSAYEQYF. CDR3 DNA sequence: TGTGCCAGCAGCCCCCGGACTAGCGCCTACGAGCAGTACTTC.

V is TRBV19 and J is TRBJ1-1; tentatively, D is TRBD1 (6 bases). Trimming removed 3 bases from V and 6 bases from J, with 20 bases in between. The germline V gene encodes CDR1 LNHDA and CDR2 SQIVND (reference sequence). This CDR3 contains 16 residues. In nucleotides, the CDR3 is TGTGCCAGTAGTATGACAGGACGGTTTGCATTCCCTGAAGCTTTCTTT. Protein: CASSMTGRFAFPEAFF.

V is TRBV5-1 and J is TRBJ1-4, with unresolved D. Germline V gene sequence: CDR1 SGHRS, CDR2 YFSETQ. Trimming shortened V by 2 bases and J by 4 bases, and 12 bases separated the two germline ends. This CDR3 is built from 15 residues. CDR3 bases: TGCGCCAGCAGCTTTCGACGCGGGCTTAATGAAAAACTGTTTTTT. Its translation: CASSFRRGLNEKLFF.

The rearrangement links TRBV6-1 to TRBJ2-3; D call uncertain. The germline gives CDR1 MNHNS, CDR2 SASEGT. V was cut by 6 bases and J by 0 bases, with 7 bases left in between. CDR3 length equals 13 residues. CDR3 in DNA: TGTGCCAGCAGGGCATCGAGCACAGATACGCAGTATTTT. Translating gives CASRASSTDTQYF.

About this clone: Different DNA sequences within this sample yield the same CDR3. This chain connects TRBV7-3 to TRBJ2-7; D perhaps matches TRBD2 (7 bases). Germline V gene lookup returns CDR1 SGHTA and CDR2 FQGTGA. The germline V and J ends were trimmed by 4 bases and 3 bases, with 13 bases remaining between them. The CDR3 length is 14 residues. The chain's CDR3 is CASSSKGGVYEQYF. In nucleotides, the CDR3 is TGTGCCAGCAGCTCCAAAGGGGGGGTCTACGAGCAGTACTTC.

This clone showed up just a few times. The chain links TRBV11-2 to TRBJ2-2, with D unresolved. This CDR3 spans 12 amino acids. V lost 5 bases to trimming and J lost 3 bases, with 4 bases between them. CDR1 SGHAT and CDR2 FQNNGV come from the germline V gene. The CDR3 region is CASSLYTGELFF. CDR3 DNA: TGTGCCAGCAGCCTGTACACCGGGGAGCTGTTTTTT.

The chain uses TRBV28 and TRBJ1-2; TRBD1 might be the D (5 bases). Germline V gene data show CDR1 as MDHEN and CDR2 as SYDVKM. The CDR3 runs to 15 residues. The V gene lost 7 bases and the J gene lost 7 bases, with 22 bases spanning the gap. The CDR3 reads CASIHPSAGTLGYTF. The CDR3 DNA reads TGTGCCAGCATCCACCCCTCGGCAGGGACTCTTGGCTACACCTTC.

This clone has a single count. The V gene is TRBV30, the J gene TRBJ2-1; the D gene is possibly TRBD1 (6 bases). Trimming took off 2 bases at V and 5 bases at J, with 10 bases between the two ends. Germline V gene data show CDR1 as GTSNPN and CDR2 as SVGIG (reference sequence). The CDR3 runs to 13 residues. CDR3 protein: CAWSRDIDNEQFF. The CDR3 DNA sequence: TGTGCCTGGAGTCGGGACATAGACAATGAGCAGTTCTTC.

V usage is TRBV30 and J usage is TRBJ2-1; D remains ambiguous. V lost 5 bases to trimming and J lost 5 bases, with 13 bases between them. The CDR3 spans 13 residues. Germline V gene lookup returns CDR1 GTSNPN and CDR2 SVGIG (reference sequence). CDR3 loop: CAWGRLSDNEQFF. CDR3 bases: TGTGCCTGGGGCAGACTTAGTGACAATGAGCAGTTCTTC.

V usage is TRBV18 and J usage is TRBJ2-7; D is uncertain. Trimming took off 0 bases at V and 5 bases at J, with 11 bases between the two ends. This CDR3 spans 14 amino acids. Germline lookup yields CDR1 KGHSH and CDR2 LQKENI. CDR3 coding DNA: TGTGCCAGCTCACCACCGATACCCTTAGACGAGCAGTACTTC. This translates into CASSPPIPLDEQYF.

As DNA, the CDR3 is TGTGCCAGCAGCTTAGAGGAGGGTACGCAGTATTTT. Protein product: CASSLEEGTQYF. The chain links TRBV7-9 to TRBJ2-3, with D perhaps matching TRBD2 (6 bases). This CDR3 contains 12 residues. Trimming took off 1 base at V and 8 bases at J, with 7 bases between the two ends. The germline V gene has CDR1 SEHNR and CDR2 FQNEAQ (reference sequence).

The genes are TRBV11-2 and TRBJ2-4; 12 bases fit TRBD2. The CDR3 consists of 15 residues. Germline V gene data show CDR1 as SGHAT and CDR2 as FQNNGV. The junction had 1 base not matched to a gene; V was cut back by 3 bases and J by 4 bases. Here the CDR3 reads CASSFLAGGKNIQYF. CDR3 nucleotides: TGTGCCAGCAGCTTCCTAGCGGGAGGGAAAAACATTCAGTACTTC.

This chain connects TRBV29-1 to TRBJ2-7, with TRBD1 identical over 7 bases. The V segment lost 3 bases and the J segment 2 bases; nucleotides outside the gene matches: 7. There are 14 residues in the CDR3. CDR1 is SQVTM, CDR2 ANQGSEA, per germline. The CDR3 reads CSVEGQGETYEQYF. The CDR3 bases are TGCAGCGTTGAGGGCCAGGGGGAGACCTACGAGCAGTACTTC.

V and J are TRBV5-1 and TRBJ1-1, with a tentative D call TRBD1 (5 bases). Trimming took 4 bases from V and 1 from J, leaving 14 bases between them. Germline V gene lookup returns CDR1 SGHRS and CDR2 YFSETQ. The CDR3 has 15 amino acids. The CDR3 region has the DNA TGCGCCAGCAGCAGTGGAGGAGGGGAGAACACTGAAGCTTTCTTT. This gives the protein CASSSGGGENTEAFF.

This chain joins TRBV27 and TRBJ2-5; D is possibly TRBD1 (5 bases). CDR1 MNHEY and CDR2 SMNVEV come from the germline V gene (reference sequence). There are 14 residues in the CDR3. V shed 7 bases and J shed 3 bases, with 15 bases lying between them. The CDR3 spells CASMGGAIKETQYF. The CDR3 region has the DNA TGTGCCAGCATGGGTGGGGCAATAAAAGAGACCCAGTACTTC.

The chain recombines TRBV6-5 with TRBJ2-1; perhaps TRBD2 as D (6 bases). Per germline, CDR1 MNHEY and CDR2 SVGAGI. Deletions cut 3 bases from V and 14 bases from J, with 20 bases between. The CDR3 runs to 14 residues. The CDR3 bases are TGTGCCAGCAGTTATGAAGGCAGGAGGGAGGAAAAGTTCTTC. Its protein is CASSYEGRREEKFF.

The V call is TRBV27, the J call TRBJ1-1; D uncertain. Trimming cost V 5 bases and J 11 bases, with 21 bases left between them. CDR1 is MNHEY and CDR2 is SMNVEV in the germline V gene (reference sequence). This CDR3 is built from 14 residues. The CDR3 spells CASSVNPGMEEAFF. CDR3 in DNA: TGTGCCAGCAGTGTTAATCCGGGAATGGAGGAGGCTTTCTTT.

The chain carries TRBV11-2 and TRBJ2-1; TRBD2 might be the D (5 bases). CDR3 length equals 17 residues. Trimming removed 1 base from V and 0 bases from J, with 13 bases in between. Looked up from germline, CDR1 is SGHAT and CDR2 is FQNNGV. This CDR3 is CASSLAPQRSSYNEQFF. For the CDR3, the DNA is TGTGCCAGCAGCTTAGCACCGCAGCGGAGCTCCTACAATGAGCAGTTCTTC.

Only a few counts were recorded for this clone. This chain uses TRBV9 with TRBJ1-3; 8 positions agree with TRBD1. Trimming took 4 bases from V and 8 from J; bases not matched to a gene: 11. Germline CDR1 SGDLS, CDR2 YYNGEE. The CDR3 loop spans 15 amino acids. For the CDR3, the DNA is TGTGCCAGCAGCCAAGAGGCACAGGGGGGGCACACCATATATTTT. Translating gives CASSQEAQGGHTIYF.

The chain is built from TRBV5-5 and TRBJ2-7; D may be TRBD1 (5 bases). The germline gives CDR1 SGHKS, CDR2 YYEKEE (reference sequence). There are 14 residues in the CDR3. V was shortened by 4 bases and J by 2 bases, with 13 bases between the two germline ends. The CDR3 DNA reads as TGTGCCAGCAGCGTGACAGCTGCGGCCTACGAGCAGTACTTC. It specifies CASSVTAAAYEQYF. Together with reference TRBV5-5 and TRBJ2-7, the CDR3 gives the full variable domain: DAGVTQSPTHLIKTRGQQVTLRCSPISGHKSVSWYQQVLGQGPQFIFQYYEKEERGRGNFPDRFSARQFPNYSSELNVNALLLGDSALYLCASSVTAAAYEQYFGPGTRLTVT.

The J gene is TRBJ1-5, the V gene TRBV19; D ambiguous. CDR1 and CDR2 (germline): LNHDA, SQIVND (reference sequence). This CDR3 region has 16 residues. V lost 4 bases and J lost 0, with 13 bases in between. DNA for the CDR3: TGTGCCAGTAGTAATGTAAGGCGGTATAGCAATCAGCCCCAGCATTTT. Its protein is CASSNVRRYSNQPQHF.

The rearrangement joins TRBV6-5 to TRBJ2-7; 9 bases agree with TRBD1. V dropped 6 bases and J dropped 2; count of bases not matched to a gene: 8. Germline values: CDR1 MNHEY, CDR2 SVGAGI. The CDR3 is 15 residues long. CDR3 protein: CASSLLGQGPYEQYF. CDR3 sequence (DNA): TGTGCCAGCAGCCTATTGGGACAGGGACCCTACGAGCAGTACTTC.

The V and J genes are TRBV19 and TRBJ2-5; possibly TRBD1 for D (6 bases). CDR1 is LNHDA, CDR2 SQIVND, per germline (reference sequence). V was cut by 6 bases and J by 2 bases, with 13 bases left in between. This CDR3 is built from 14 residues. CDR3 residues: CASSAGTRQETQYF. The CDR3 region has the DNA TGTGCCAGTAGCGCCGGGACACGACAAGAGACCCAGTACTTC.

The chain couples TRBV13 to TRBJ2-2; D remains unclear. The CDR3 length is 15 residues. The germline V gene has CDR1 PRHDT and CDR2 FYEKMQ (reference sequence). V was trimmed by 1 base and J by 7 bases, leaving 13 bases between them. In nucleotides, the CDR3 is TGTGCCAGCAGCTTAGTGCCAGAGGTTGGCGGGGAGCTGTTTTTT. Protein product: CASSLVPEVGGELFF.

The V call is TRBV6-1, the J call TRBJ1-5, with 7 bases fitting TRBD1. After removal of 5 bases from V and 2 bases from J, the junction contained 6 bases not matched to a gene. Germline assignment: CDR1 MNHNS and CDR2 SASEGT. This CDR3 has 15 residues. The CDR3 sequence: CASSPGDRGNQPQHF. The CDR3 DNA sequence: TGTGCCAGCAGTCCTGGGGACAGAGGCAATCAGCCCCAGCATTTT.

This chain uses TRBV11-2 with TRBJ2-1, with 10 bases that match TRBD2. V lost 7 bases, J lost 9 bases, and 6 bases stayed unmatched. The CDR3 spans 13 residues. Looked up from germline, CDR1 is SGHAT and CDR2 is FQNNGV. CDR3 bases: TGTGCCAGCACCCTTAGCGGGAGGACTGAGCAGTTCTTC. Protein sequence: CASTLSGRTEQFF.

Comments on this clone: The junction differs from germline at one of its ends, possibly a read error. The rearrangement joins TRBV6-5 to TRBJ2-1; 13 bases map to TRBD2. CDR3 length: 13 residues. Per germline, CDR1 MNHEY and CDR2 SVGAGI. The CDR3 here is CASGIGLAGDKIF. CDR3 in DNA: TGTGCCAGCGGGATCGGACTAGCGGGAGACAAGATCTTC.

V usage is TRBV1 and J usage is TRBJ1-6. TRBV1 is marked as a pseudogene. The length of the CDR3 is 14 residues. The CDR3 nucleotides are TGCACCAGCAGCCAAGATCCGCGAGATTCACCCCTCCACTTT. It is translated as CTSSQDPRDSPLHF.